What follows are 17 T cell receptor beta chains derived from one specimen sequenced in a study of blood T cells in healthy people across ages. Using a J-beta primer mix together with a sample-barcoded 5' primer, a second PCR was run for 7 to 11 cycles. TCRdb re-analysed the 5' RACE reads in MiXCR, keeping a single row per CDR3 protein. The sample yields over 600,000 distinct CDR3 sequences, under 25% seen once. Material for sequencing was blood. These receptor sequences come from a man aged 65 to 79 in good health.

This clonotype appeared many times. This chain uses TRBV25-1 with TRBJ2-7; D not resolved. The CDR3 has 12 amino acids. Germline V gene data show CDR1 as MGHDK and CDR2 as SYGVNS. V was clipped by 8 bases and J by 2 bases, with 10 bases between them. Here the CDR3 reads CASSESTYEQYF. The CDR3 bases are TGTGCCAGCTCGGAGTCTACCTACGAGCAGTACTTC.

This clonotype turned up a few times. One junction end does not reproduce the germline sequence, and a read error may be involved. The chain recombines TRBV12-3 or TRBV12-4 with TRBJ1-3; D is ambiguous. The CDR3 is made up of 11 amino acids. The CDR3 protein is CASSLARHQDF. The CDR3 DNA follows: TGTGCCAGCAGTTTAGCTAGACATCAGGATTTT.

The rearrangement joins TRBV11-2 to TRBJ2-1; 13 nucleotides agree with TRBD2. The CDR3 runs 16 residues. Germline V gives CDR1 SGHAT, CDR2 FQNNGV. The V segment lost 5 bases and the J segment 6 bases; nucleotides outside the gene matches: 7. The CDR3 protein is CASSVGLAGVVNEQFF. CDR3 sequence (DNA): TGTGCCAGCAGCGTCGGACTAGCGGGAGTAGTCAATGAGCAGTTCTTC.

This clonotype turned up a few times. At one end, the junction sequence differs from germline, possibly due to a read error. The rearrangement joins TRBV19 to TRBJ2-5, with D possibly called TRBD1 or TRBD2 (5 bases each). Germline V gene lookup returns CDR1 LNHDA and CDR2 SQIVND (reference sequence). This CDR3 has 14 amino acids. For the CDR3, the DNA is TGTGCCAGCAGTATGGGGGATGGCCAAGAGACCCAGTACTTC. It is translated as CASSMGDGQETQYF.

The gene calls are TRBV6-2 or TRBV6-3 and TRBJ1-1; D is possibly TRBD1 (5 bases). Germline V gene sequence: CDR1 MNHEY, CDR2 SVGEGT. The CDR3 is 14 residues long. Trimming shortened V by 5 bases and J by 2 bases, and 12 bases separated the two germline ends. The DNA of the CDR3 is TGTGCCAGCAGTCACCTGACAGAAAACACTGAAGCTTTCTTT. Encoded protein: CASSHLTENTEAFF.

The chain joins TRBV28 to TRBJ2-7, with D perhaps given as TRBD1 or TRBD2 (6 bases each). The V gene lost 5 bases and the J gene lost 5 bases, with 19 bases spanning the gap. The CDR3 has 15 residues. In germline, CDR1 is MDHEN, CDR2 SYDVKM. The CDR3 reads CASSPRDSQGNEQYF. The CDR3 nucleotides are TGTGCCAGCAGTCCCCGGGACTCTCAGGGGAACGAGCAGTACTTC.

This clonotype was counted only a few times. V is TRBV2 and J is TRBJ1-5; D ambiguous. Per germline, CDR1 SNHLY and CDR2 FYNNEI. The ends were cut back, 4 bases at V and 0 bases at J, with 10 bases in the middle. The CDR3 is 15 amino acids. CDR3 in amino acids: CASSGGGDSNQPQHF. CDR3 coding DNA: TGTGCCAGCAGTGGCGGCGGGGATAGCAATCAGCCCCAGCATTTT.

This rearrangement joins TRBV14 to TRBJ1-4; 9 nucleotides agree with TRBD1. The CDR3 covers 15 residues. CDR1 SGHDN and CDR2 FVKESK come from the germline V gene. With 1 base clipped from V and 8 bases from J, the junction kept 5 bases outside the gene matches. CDR3 in amino acids: CASSQGTGVWEKLFF. The CDR3 region has the DNA TGTGCCAGCAGCCAAGGGACAGGGGTATGGGAAAAACTGTTTTTT.

The chain links TRBV24-1 to TRBJ1-5; D remains unclear. Germline V gene data show CDR1 as KGHDR and CDR2 as SFDVKD. Trimming took 6 bases from V and 2 from J, leaving 13 bases between them. The CDR3 runs to 15 residues. The CDR3 region has the DNA TGTGCCACCAGTCCCGGACCGGACGGCAATCAGCCCCAGCATTTT. Its translation: CATSPGPDGNQPQHF.

This clonotype was seen a handful of times. The chain uses TRBV5-1 and TRBJ2-5, with D unresolved. The CDR3 sequence is 13 residues long. V was pared by 1 base and J by 5 bases, with 9 bases between. Germline loops: CDR1 SGHRS, CDR2 YFSETQ. CDR3 DNA sequence: TGCGCCAGCAGCTTGTTAGACGAGGAGACCCAGTACTTC. It translates to CASSLLDEETQYF.

CDR3 amino acids: CASSPREFGTETQYF. DNA for the CDR3: TGTGCCAGCAGTCCACGGGAGTTCGGGACGGAGACCCAGTACTTC. This chain uses TRBV6-6 with TRBJ2-7, with a tentative D call TRBD2 (6 bases). Near its end, the DNA agrees better with TRBJ2-5, so the J call may be wrong. Germline-derived CDR1 and CDR2 are MNHNY and SVGAGI (reference sequence). The CDR3 is 15 residues long.

Only a few counts were recorded for this clonotype. The chain links TRBV28 to TRBJ2-3, with D perhaps TRBD1 (6 bases). V gave up 10 bases and J gave up 0 bases, with 17 bases separating them. The germline V gene has CDR1 MDHEN and CDR2 SYDVKM. The CDR3 consists of 15 residues. This CDR3 reads CATGRGSGSTDTQYF. CDR3 nucleotides: TGTGCCACTGGAAGGGGGAGTGGAAGCACAGATACGCAGTATTTT.

The chain carries TRBV27 and TRBJ2-1, with TRBD1 identical over 9 bases. The CDR3 sequence is 16 residues long. The junction had 10 bases not matched to a gene; V was cut back by 6 bases and J by 4 bases. Germline V CDR1 and CDR2: MNHEY, SMNVEV (reference sequence). The CDR3 nucleotides read TGTGCCAGCAGAGGCCGAGAGACAGGGGGGTACAATGAGCAGTTCTTC. Translated, it gives CASRGRETGGYNEQFF.

The rearrangement joins TRBV3-1 to TRBJ2-2; no clear D gene. The germline V gene encodes CDR1 LGHDT and CDR2 YNNKEL (reference sequence). V was cut by 0 bases and J by 9 bases, with 11 bases left in between. This CDR3 has 14 residues. The CDR3 DNA reads TGTGCCAGCAGCCAAGAGGGAACCTACCGGGAGCTGTTTTTT. Residues: CASSQEGTYRELFF.

This clonotype was detected ten times or more. The chain uses TRBV13 and TRBJ2-7, with D possibly matching TRBD1 (6 bases). The CDR3 consists of 13 residues. The V and J ends lost 2 bases and 4 bases respectively, with 9 bases between them. Looked up from germline, CDR1 is PRHDT and CDR2 is FYEKMQ (reference sequence). CDR3 nucleotide sequence: TGTGCCAGCAGCTTAAAACAGGGTTACGAGCAGTACTTC. Translating gives CASSLKQGYEQYF.

The V call is TRBV12-3 or TRBV12-4, the J call TRBJ2-7; D gene ambiguous. This CDR3 is built from 13 residues. V shed 3 bases and J shed 6 bases, with 12 bases lying between them. The CDR3 loop is CASSLSMTGEQYF. CDR3 nucleotides: TGTGCCAGCAGTTTGTCTATGACGGGCGAGCAGTACTTC.

This clonotype was seen a handful of times. CDR3 amino acids: CASSDPGGSAGELFF. For the CDR3, the DNA is TGTGCCAGCTCAGACCCAGGGGGCTCGGCCGGGGAGCTGTTTTTT. J is TRBJ2-2 and V is TRBV18; the match to TRBD1 covers 8 bases. The CDR3 loop spans 15 amino acids. V was clipped by 5 bases and J by 6 bases; unmatched bases: 8. Germline V gene data show CDR1 as KGHSH and CDR2 as LQKENI.